Each of the 9 T cell receptor beta chains below was sequenced from the same sample in a study of T cell clonotyping in hematopoietic cell transplantation. Here immunoSEQ multiplex PCR was the method, and the copy in TCRdb shows in-frame clones only, minus some. Of approximately 75,000 clones listed, over 90% are singletons. The specimen was peripheral blood mononuclear cells. These receptors were obtained from a man aged 50 or older in good health. Some clones in this sample may be carry-over from other donors' samples.

The V and J genes are TRBV5-6 and TRBJ1-2; the D gene is possibly TRBD1 (6 bases). Per the germline V gene, CDR1 is SGHDT and CDR2 is YYEEEE. CDR3 size: 14 residues. V was clipped by 0 bases and J by 2 bases, with 8 bases between them. The DNA for the CDR3 is TGTGCCAGCAGCTTGGTGGACAGAAACTATGGCTACACCTTC. Amino acid sequence: CASSLVDRNYGYTF.

The J gene is TRBJ2-1, the V gene TRBV30, with D perhaps TRBD1 (6 bases). The CDR3 is made up of 14 amino acids. V lost 2 bases and J 7 bases, leaving 15 bases between the germline ends. Germline V gene sequence: CDR1 GTSNPN, CDR2 SVGIG (reference sequence). CDR3 sequence: CAWSKLGAGNEQFF. CDR3 nucleotides: TGTGCCTGGAGTAAATTGGGGGCCGGGAATGAGCAGTTCTTC.

V and J are TRBV5-1 and TRBJ1-2; 9 nucleotides agree with TRBD1. Losses at the gene ends were 5 bases for V and 5 bases for J; bases not matched to a gene: 1. The CDR3 extends over 12 amino acids. Germline V gene sequence: CDR1 SGHRS, CDR2 YFSETQ. CDR3 nucleotides: TGCGCCAGCAGGACAGGGGGGTATGGCTACACCTTC. The encoded protein is CASRTGGYGYTF. Drawing the rest from reference TRBV5-1 and TRBJ1-2, the complete variable domain is KAGVTQTPRYLIKTRGQQVTLSCSPISGHRSVSWYQQTPGQGLQFLFEYFSETQRNKGNFPGRFSGRQFSNSRSEMNVSTLELGDSALYLCASRTGGYGYTFGSGTRLTVV.

V gene TRBV11-3 combines with J gene TRBJ2-3; 8 bases are a match to TRBD1. In germline, CDR1 is SGHNT, CDR2 YENEEA. J gave up 0 bases and V 5 bases, and 4 bases lay outside the gene matches. The CDR3 spans 15 residues. CDR3 in amino acids: CASSLGQGSTDTQYF. The CDR3 DNA follows: TGTGCCAGCAGCCTCGGACAGGGTAGCACAGATACGCAGTATTTT.

J is TRBJ2-5 and V is TRBV5-6; 10 nucleotides line up with TRBD2. J was trimmed by 5 bases and V by 3 bases; bases with no gene match: 13. The germline V gene has CDR1 SGHDT and CDR2 YYEEEE. There are 17 residues in the CDR3. The CDR3 protein is CASSSTSGESQDETQYF. In DNA form, the CDR3 reads TGTGCCAGCAGCTCTACTAGCGGGGAGAGCCAAGATGAGACCCAGTACTTC.

The chain joins TRBV7-3 to TRBJ2-7; 14 nucleotides align to TRBD2. This CDR3 has 15 amino acids. The ends lost 5 bases at V and 3 bases at J; junction bases unmatched: 3. Germline V gene data show CDR1 as SGHTA and CDR2 as FQGTGA. CDR3 protein: CASSPGTSGSYEQYF. The CDR3 region has the DNA TGTGCCAGCAGCCCGGGGACTAGCGGGAGCTACGAGCAGTACTTC.

The V gene is TRBV6-1, the J gene TRBJ2-2, with D possibly being TRBD2 (5 bases). The germline V and J ends were trimmed by 6 bases and 1 base, with 9 bases remaining between them. This CDR3 is built from 14 residues. Germline CDR1 MNHNS, CDR2 SASEGT. CDR3: CASRRAGNTGELFF. CDR3 DNA sequence: TGTGCCAGCAGGAGGGCTGGGAACACCGGGGAGCTGTTTTTT.

This clone appeared a single time. This chain joins TRBV10-3 and TRBJ1-6; 10 bases align to TRBD1. J gave up 8 bases and V 3 bases, and 7 bases lay outside the gene matches. This CDR3 is 16 amino acids long. Germline V gene data show CDR1 as ENHRY and CDR2 as SYGVKD. CDR3 region: CAISDLGTGADSPLHF. CDR3 bases: TGTGCCATCAGTGACTTAGGGACAGGGGCGGATTCACCCCTCCACTTT.

This sequence joins TRBV6-5 and TRBJ2-7; possibly TRBD2 for D (5 bases). The V end lost 0 bases, the J end lost 4 bases, and 7 bases lay between the germline ends. Germline V CDR1 and CDR2: MNHEY, SVGAGI. The length of the CDR3 is 13 residues. Here the CDR3 reads CASSYSRVYEQYF. The CDR3 bases are TGTGCCAGCAGTTACTCGAGGGTTTACGAGCAGTACTTC.